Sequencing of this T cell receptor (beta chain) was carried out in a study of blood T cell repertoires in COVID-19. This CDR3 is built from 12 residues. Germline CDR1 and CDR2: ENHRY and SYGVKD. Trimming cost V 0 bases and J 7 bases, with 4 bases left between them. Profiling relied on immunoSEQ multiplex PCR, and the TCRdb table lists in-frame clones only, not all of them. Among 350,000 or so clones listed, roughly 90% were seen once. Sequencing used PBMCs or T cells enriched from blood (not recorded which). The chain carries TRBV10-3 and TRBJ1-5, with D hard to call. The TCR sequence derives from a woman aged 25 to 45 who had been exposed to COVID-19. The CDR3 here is CAISESQQPQHF. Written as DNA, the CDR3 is TGTGCCATCAGTGAGTCGCAGCAGCCCCAGCATTTT.